Below, 27 T cell receptor beta chains from the same sample are listed, as sequenced in a study of blood T cell repertoires in COVID-19. Profiling relied on immunoSEQ multiplex PCR, and the TCRdb table lists in-frame clones only, not all of them. The sample carries 330,000 or so clones, about nine tenths recorded once. The specimen was peripheral blood. These receptors originate from a man aged 25-40 years with COVID-19, enrolled during active disease.

The chain joins TRBV2 to TRBJ1-4; possibly TRBD1 for D (6 bases). Trimming removed 9 bases at V and 6 bases at J, with 8 bases between. Germline CDR1 is SNHLY and CDR2 is FYNNEI. The CDR3 is 11 residues long. In nucleotides, the CDR3 is TGTGCCAGGACAGGCGATGAAAAACTGTTTTTT. Protein sequence: CARTGDEKLFF. Looking up the rest from reference TRBV2 and TRBJ1-4 gives the full variable domain: EPEVTQTPSHQVTQMGQEVILRCVPISNHLYFYWYRQILGQKVEFLVSFYNNEISEKSEIFDDQFSVERPDGSNFTLKIRSTKLEDSAMYFCARTGDEKLFFGSGTQLSVL.

The chain links TRBV5-5 to TRBJ2-4; 7 nucleotides line up with TRBD1. This CDR3 region has 16 residues. Germline V gene lookup returns CDR1 SGHKS and CDR2 YYEKEE (reference sequence). The V and J ends lost 4 bases and 5 bases, in that order; junction bases with no gene match: 12. The CDR3 reads CASSGTTGIGENIQYF. CDR3 DNA sequence: TGTGCCAGCAGCGGGACGACAGGGATTGGTGAAAACATTCAGTACTTC. Complete variable domain (other parts from reference TRBV5-5 and TRBJ2-4): DAGVTQSPTHLIKTRGQQVTLRCSPISGHKSVSWYQQVLGQGPQFIFQYYEKEERGRGNFPDRFSARQFPNYSSELNVNALLLGDSALYLCASSGTTGIGENIQYFGAGTRLSVL.

The chain uses TRBV9 and TRBJ1-2; 8 nucleotides match TRBD1. In germline, CDR1 is SGDLS, CDR2 YYNGEE. CDR3 length equals 16 residues. V dropped 0 bases and J dropped 1; count of bases not matched to a gene: 5. The CDR3 reads CASSVDGTGVNYGYTF. The CDR3, as DNA: TGTGCCAGCAGCGTAGATGGGACAGGCGTTAACTATGGCTACACCTTC.

This chain joins TRBV28 and TRBJ2-5; a weak D match, TRBD2 (5 bases). CDR1 and CDR2 (germline): MDHEN, SYDVKM. Trimming shortened V by 8 bases and J by 4 bases, and 23 bases separated the two germline ends. The CDR3 runs 16 residues. CDR3 nucleotides: TGTGCCAGCCGGTCACACGGATCGGCGGGTGGAGAGACCCAGTACTTC. Its translation is CASRSHGSAGGETQYF.

The chain uses TRBV9 and TRBJ2-3, with TRBD2 identical over 9 bases. Germline CDR1 reads SGDLS; CDR2 reads YYNGEE. J lost 6 bases, V lost 3 bases, and 11 bases had no gene match. This CDR3 has 16 amino acids. CDR3 coding DNA: TGTGCCAGCAGCGCGTGGGCGGGGGGGCCATCGGATACGCAGTATTTT. Its protein product is CASSAWAGGPSDTQYF.

This clone was seen just once. This chain links TRBV7-3 with TRBJ2-2, with 7 bases aligning to TRBD2. Trimming took 2 bases from V and 4 from J; bases not matched to a gene: 7. The CDR3 spans 16 residues. Germline-derived CDR1 and CDR2 are SGHTA and FQGTGA. The CDR3 DNA is TGTGCCAGCAGCTTACAGGCGGGAGCCGGCACCGGGGAGCTGTTTTTT. It specifies CASSLQAGAGTGELFF. Supplemented by reference TRBV7-3 and TRBJ2-2, the full variable domain reads GAGVSQTPSNKVTEKGKYVELRCDPISGHTALYWYRQSLGQGPEFLIYFQGTGAADDSGLPNDRFFAVRPEGSVSTLKIQRTERGDSAVYLCASSLQAGAGTGELFFGEGSRLTVL.

This clone was seen a single time. V gene TRBV16 combines with J gene TRBJ2-6; D gene ambiguous. V lost 4 bases to trimming and J lost 0 bases, with 7 bases between them. Germline V gene lookup returns CDR1 KGHSY and CDR2 FQNENV. CDR3 length equals 15 residues. This chain's CDR3 is CASSPRGSGANVLTF. CDR3 nucleotide sequence: TGTGCCAGCAGCCCTCGAGGCTCTGGGGCCAACGTCCTGACTTTC.

This sequence joins TRBV5-1 and TRBJ1-2; TRBD1 matches at 7 bases. This CDR3 region has 15 residues. V dropped 2 bases and J dropped 8; count of bases not matched to a gene: 12. CDR1 and CDR2 (germline): SGHRS, YFSETQ. The chain's CDR3 is CASSFSMTGSEGYTF. For the CDR3, the DNA is TGCGCCAGCAGCTTCTCGATGACAGGGTCCGAAGGCTACACCTTC.

V usage is TRBV15 and J usage is TRBJ1-5; TRBD1 might be the D (5 bases). V was pared by 5 bases and J by 2 bases, with 16 bases between. The CDR3 has 16 amino acids. Germline V gene data show CDR1 as LNHNV and CDR2 as YYDKDF (reference sequence). As DNA, the CDR3 is TGTGCCACCAGCTCAGGGCGGACGGTGGGCAATCAGCCCCAGCATTTT. Its translation is CATSSGRTVGNQPQHF.

The gene calls are TRBV7-2 and TRBJ2-1, with 13 bases matching TRBD2. The junction had 6 bases not matched to a gene; V was cut back by 4 bases and J by 9 bases. Germline values: CDR1 SGHTA, CDR2 FQGNSA. The CDR3 is 15 residues long. CDR3 region: CASSSTSGGAGEQFF. The CDR3, as DNA: TGTGCCAGCAGCTCCACTAGCGGGGGGGCCGGTGAGCAGTTCTTC.

This chain uses TRBV30 with TRBJ1-2, with D unresolved. The ends were cut back, 3 bases at V and 4 bases at J, with 9 bases in the middle. Germline values: CDR1 GTSNPN, CDR2 SVGIG (reference sequence). The CDR3 is 12 amino acids. The CDR3 region is CAWRWRGYGYTF. DNA for the CDR3: TGTGCCTGGAGATGGCGGGGCTATGGCTACACCTTC.

The chain joins TRBV9 to TRBJ1-3, with 10 bases matching TRBD1. Germline-derived CDR1 and CDR2 are SGDLS and YYNGEE. This CDR3 has 17 residues. J was trimmed by 2 bases and V by 3 bases; bases with no gene match: 8. CDR3 in DNA: TGTGCCAGCAGCGACCGGGACAGGGGTATCCCTGGAAACACCATATATTTT. Its protein is CASSDRDRGIPGNTIYF.

The V and J genes are TRBV28 and TRBJ1-1; D unresolved. The CDR3 extends over 16 amino acids. Per germline, CDR1 MDHEN and CDR2 SYDVKM. Trimming left V 6 bases short and J 1 base short, with 18 bases between. The CDR3 loop is CASRLHPAFGNTEAFF. The CDR3 bases are TGTGCCAGCAGACTCCACCCCGCGTTTGGGAACACTGAAGCTTTCTTT.

In this sample, this clone turned up a few times. This chain uses TRBV5-8 with TRBJ2-2, with no clear D. Trimming cost V 0 bases and J 4 bases, with 4 bases left between them. The CDR3 totals 13 residues. Germline values: CDR1 SGHTS, CDR2 YDEGEE. The chain's CDR3 is CASSLGGTGELFF. DNA for the CDR3: TGTGCCAGCAGCTTGGGAGGCACCGGGGAGCTGTTTTTT.

The chain couples TRBV11-3 to TRBJ2-1, with unresolved D. The length of the CDR3 is 12 residues. Germline values: CDR1 SGHNT, CDR2 YENEEA. V dropped 4 bases and J dropped 7 bases, with 8 bases sitting between them. The CDR3 loop reads CASSSSANEQFF. In DNA, the CDR3 is TGTGCCAGCAGCTCGAGCGCGAATGAGCAGTTCTTC.

The rearrangement uses TRBV7-3 and TRBJ2-5; weak D call: TRBD1 (6 bases). V shed 6 bases and J shed 5 bases, with 22 bases lying between them. The CDR3 extends over 16 amino acids. From germline, CDR1 is SGHTA and CDR2 FQGTGA. The CDR3 sequence: CASSLGGTPPWETQYF. The DNA of the CDR3 is TGTGCCAGCAGTCTAGGGGGTACACCGCCGTGGGAGACCCAGTACTTC.

The rearrangement joins TRBV19 to TRBJ2-7; 8 nucleotides match TRBD1. V dropped 5 bases and J dropped 2; count of bases not matched to a gene: 5. The CDR3 totals 14 residues. CDR1 is LNHDA, CDR2 SQIVND, per germline (reference sequence). The CDR3 loop reads CASSPRGQAYEQYF. The DNA of the CDR3 is TGTGCCAGTAGTCCCCGGGGACAGGCCTACGAGCAGTACTTC.

The chain uses TRBV18 and TRBJ1-6; TRBD1 agrees at 10 bases. The CDR3 contains 17 residues. The germline CDR1 and CDR2 sequences are KGHSH and LQKENI. V lost 3 bases to trimming and J lost 5 bases; unmatched junction nucleotides: 7. Here the CDR3 DNA reads TGTGCCAGCTCACCGAACGCCGGGACAGGGGATAATTCACCCCTCCACTTT. The encoded protein is CASSPNAGTGDNSPLHF.

This chain joins TRBV5-4 and TRBJ1-1; maybe TRBD1 (6 bases). The CDR3 totals 15 residues. CDR1 is SGHNT and CDR2 is YYREEE in the germline V gene (reference sequence). V dropped 4 bases and J dropped 2 bases, with 15 bases sitting between them. CDR3 sequence: CASSPGGSINTEAFF. Written as DNA, the CDR3 is TGTGCCAGCAGCCCGGGGGGCAGCATAAACACTGAAGCTTTCTTT.

The rearrangement joins TRBV5-3 to TRBJ2-7, with 7 bases fitting TRBD1. TRBV5-3 is an ORF, with its function uncertain. The CDR3 contains 14 residues. V was clipped by 5 bases and J by 1 base; unmatched bases: 6. The CDR3 bases are TGTGCCAGAAGTCTGGGGACAGAGTCCTACGAGCAGTACTTC. Amino acid sequence: CARSLGTESYEQYF.

This chain links TRBV11-2 with TRBJ2-5; 7 nucleotides agree with TRBD2. The CDR3 has 13 residues. Germline CDR1 SGHAT, CDR2 FQNNGV. Trimming at V came to 2 bases and at J to 4 bases, leaving 1 base not matched to a gene. The CDR3 DNA sequence: TGTGCCAGCAGCTTATGGGAGGGAGAGACCCAGTACTTC. This codes for CASSLWEGETQYF.

For the CDR3, the DNA is TGTGCCATCAGTCGGACAGATGCAACTAATGAAAAACTGTTTTTT. It encodes CAISRTDATNEKLFF. This rearrangement joins TRBV10-3 to TRBJ1-4; a weak D match, TRBD1 (6 bases). The ends were cut back, 5 bases at V and 0 bases at J, with 10 bases in the middle. CDR1 is ENHRY, CDR2 SYGVKD, per germline. The CDR3 has 15 amino acids.

V is TRBV25-1 and J is TRBJ1-4; D may be TRBD1 (5 bases). CDR1 is MGHDK and CDR2 is SYGVNS in the germline V gene. The CDR3 sequence is 14 residues long. Trimming cost V 1 base and J 6 bases, with 9 bases left between them. Here the CDR3 reads CASSESIGDEKLFF. CDR3 nucleotide sequence: TGTGCCAGCAGTGAATCTATAGGGGATGAAAAACTGTTTTTT.

This clone was detected only once. The chain couples TRBV5-1 to TRBJ2-5, with 13 bases identical to TRBD2. This CDR3 is built from 16 residues. Germline V lookup: CDR1 SGHRS, CDR2 YFSETQ. The trim removed 4 bases at V and 4 bases at J, leaving 7 bases unmatched. CDR3 nucleotide sequence: TGCGCCAGCAGCCGTGGACTAGCGGGAGAGGGAGAGACCCAGTACTTC. Protein product: CASSRGLAGEGETQYF.

A few counts support this clone. The CDR3 loop is CASSPHQVSYEQYF. As DNA, the CDR3 is TGTGCCAGCAGCCCCCATCAGGTCTCCTACGAGCAGTACTTC. V usage is TRBV7-2 and J usage is TRBJ2-7; D not certain. This CDR3 contains 14 residues. Germline CDR1 SGHTA, CDR2 FQGNSA. V dropped 5 bases and J dropped 0 bases, with 11 bases sitting between them.

This chain connects TRBV7-2 to TRBJ2-7; a possible D gene is TRBD1 (6 bases). Germline-derived CDR1 and CDR2 are SGHTA and FQGNSA. Trimming removed 5 bases at V and 2 bases at J, with 13 bases between. The CDR3 covers 14 residues. The CDR3 DNA is TGTGCCAGCAGCCCGTGGGACACAACCTACGAGCAGTACTTC. It codes for CASSPWDTTYEQYF.

The chain carries TRBV12-3 or TRBV12-4 and TRBJ1-5; D remains ambiguous. The CDR3 has 13 residues. With 3 bases removed from V and 6 bases from J, the gap between germline ends came to 9 bases. The CDR3 protein is CASSLTEGQPQHF. The CDR3 region has the DNA TGTGCCAGCAGTTTGACGGAGGGTCAGCCCCAGCATTTT.